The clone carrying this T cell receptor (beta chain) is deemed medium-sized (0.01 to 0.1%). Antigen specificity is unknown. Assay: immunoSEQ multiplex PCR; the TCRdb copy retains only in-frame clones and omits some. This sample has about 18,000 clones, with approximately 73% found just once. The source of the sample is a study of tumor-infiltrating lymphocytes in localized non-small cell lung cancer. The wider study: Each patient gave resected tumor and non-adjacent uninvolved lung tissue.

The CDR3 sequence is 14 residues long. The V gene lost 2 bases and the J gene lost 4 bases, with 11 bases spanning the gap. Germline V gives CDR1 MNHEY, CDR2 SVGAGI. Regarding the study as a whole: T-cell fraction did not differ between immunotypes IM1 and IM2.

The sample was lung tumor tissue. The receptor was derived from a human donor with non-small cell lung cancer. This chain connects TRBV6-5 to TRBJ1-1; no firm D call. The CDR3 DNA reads TGTGCCAGCAGTTACACATACAAGGGCACTGAAGCTTTCTTT. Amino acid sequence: CASSYTYKGTEAFF.